This T cell receptor (beta chain) was recorded in a study of OX40 agonist ivuxolimab in advanced cancers. Study-wide background: Ivuxolimab is a fully human IgG2 antibody that activates OX40 (CD134). Partial responses occurred in Three dose-escalation patients, one with hepatocellular carcinoma and two with cutaneous melanoma. The study gave patients intravenous ivuxolimab at 0.01 to 10 mg/kg every 2 weeks. Broader study findings: At 0.1-3.0 mg/kg, partial responders had clonal expansion among the lowest observed.

The CDR3 contains 11 residues. The V and J ends lost 7 bases and 4 bases respectively, with 8 bases between them. Germline lookup yields CDR1 MNHEY and CDR2 SVGAGI. Note on this clone: Its antigen is unidentified.

Assay used: immunoSEQ multiplex PCR; TCRdb lists only in-frame clones, some missing. Among approximately 100,000 clones listed, about 90% were seen once. The source of this sequence is an adult with an advanced solid tumor such as melanoma, head and neck, liver or kidney cancer. The source was CD4+ or CD8+ T cells sorted from blood, collected in a trial of the OX40 agonist ivuxolimab. This rearrangement joins TRBV6-5 to TRBJ2-7; D is undetermined. CDR3 in amino acids: CASKRAYEQYF. For the CDR3, the DNA is TGTGCCAGCAAGAGAGCTTACGAGCAGTACTTC.